This TCR beta chain is drawn from a study of metastatic and nonmetastatic thyroid tumors. Across the whole study: A comparison of repertoires was made across blood and tumor or nodule tissue from malignant and benign thyroid patients. Overall study results and limits: Significantly higher TCR beta diversity was reportedly seen in malignant thyroid tumors than benign nodules, in blood and tumor.

Per the original methods: In papillary thyroid cancer, a distant-metastasis classifier was built using CDR3 differences across clinicopathological groups. TCRdb re-called the PCR reads through MiXCR. These V and J calls rely on TCRdb rather than the paper's analysis. The sample comprises under 55,000 clones, approximately 19% of which are singletons, and just under 3% rests with the top ten. Not a single patient had been given any form of treatment at any point before undergoing thyroid surgery. V trimming: 5 bases; J trimming: 3 bases; junction bases outside the gene matches: 2. CDR3 size: 14 residues. Germline-derived CDR1 and CDR2 are MNHNS and SASEGT. With regard to this clone: Its antigen is still unknown.

This TCR came from a female donor with papillary thyroid cancer or a benign thyroid nodule (not recorded which). Some clones in this sample may be carry-over from other donors' samples. Sequencing was done on a sample of blood. This chain joins TRBV6-1 and TRBJ2-7; TRBD2 aligns across 12 bases. The CDR3 region has the DNA TGTGCCAGCAGTTCGACTAGCGGGGGCTACGAGCAGTACTTC. Translated: CASSSTSGGYEQYF.